This TCR beta chain was retrieved from a study of human T cells and chemical hapten exposure. Notes on the study in general: DPC sensitization left the count of TCRs above 1 in 1000 unchanged.

Time point of the sample: healthy volunteer bleed at 2 weeks. Unfractionated whole blood was the source of the extracted total RNA. In regard to this clonotype: The target antigen is unknown.

The library tagged individual cDNA molecules with unique molecular identifiers. Authors' methods: A per-sample median of about 100,000 TCRs was observed, with counts ranging from roughly 23,224 to 700,000. TCRdb reprocessed the RACE reads with MiXCR, giving one entry per CDR3 protein. The V and J calls come from TCRdb's annotation, not from the publication. The sample has roughly 120,000 distinct CDR3 sequences, approximately 9.1% seen once. The CDR3 sequence is 16 residues long. V lost 0 bases to trimming and J lost 4 bases; unmatched junction nucleotides: 7. The germline gives CDR1 SNHLY, CDR2 FYNNEI.

The rearrangement links TRBV2 to TRBJ2-7, with 9 bases identical to TRBD1. Sequencing used whole blood. The origin of this receptor is a male donor in good health. Some clones in this sample may be carry-over from other donors' samples. CDR3 DNA: TGTGCCAGCAGTGAAGCCCACAGGGGGCGACGGTACGAGCAGTACTTC. Translated: CASSEAHRGRRYEQYF.